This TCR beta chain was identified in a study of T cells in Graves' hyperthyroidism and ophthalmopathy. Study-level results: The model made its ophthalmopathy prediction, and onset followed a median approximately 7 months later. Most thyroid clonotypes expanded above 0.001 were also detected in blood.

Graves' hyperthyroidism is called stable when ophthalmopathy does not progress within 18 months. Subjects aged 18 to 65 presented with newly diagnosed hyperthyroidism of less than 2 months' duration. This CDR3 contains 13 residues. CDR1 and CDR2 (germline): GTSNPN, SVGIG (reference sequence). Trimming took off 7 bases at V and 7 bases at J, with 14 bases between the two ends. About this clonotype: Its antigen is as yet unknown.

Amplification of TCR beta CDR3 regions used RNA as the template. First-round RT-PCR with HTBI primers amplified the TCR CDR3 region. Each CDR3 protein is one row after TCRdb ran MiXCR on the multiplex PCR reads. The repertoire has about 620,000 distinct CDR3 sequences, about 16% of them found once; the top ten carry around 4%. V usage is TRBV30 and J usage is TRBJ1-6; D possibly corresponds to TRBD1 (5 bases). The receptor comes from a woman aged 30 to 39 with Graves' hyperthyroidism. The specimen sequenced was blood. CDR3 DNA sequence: TGTGCCTTGGCCCTTGGGGGGAATTCACCCCTCCACTTT. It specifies CALALGGNSPLHF.